The rows below give T cell receptor beta chains drawn from one sample of a study of blood T cell repertoires in COVID-19. TCRdb's table, derived via immunoSEQ multiplex PCR, lists solely in-frame clones and lacks some. The profile shows approximately 67,000 clones, about 89% of them singletons. Sequences were obtained from peripheral blood. The receptors derive from a man aged 50 to 59 with active COVID-19. The CDR3 runs from the conserved cysteine through the conserved F or W. Each record gives: D gene, clone size, J gene, V gene, CDR3 DNA, CDR3 protein. D genes are given only for firm matches. Clone size appears in some rows only: once, few, many, or a class for an expanded clone.

D: TRBD2; size: -; J: TRBJ2-5; V: TRBV5-6; DNA: TGTGCCAGCAGGTTTCTGGCGGGAGGGTTCCAAGAGACCCAGTACTTC; CDR3: CASRFLAGGFQETQYF
D: -; size: -; J: TRBJ1-1; V: TRBV7-9; DNA: TGTGCCAGCAGCCCGGGAGGGACGGCGAACACTGAAGCTTTCTTT; CDR3: CASSPGGTANTEAFF
D: -; size: -; J: TRBJ2-3; V: TRBV7-2; DNA: TGTGCCAGCAGCTTAGGAGGGCCAGACACAGATACGCAGTATTTT; CDR3: CASSLGGPDTDTQYF
D: -; size: -; J: TRBJ1-2; V: TRBV3-1/TRBV3-2; DNA: TGTGCCAGCAGCCGCCGGGACTTCTATGGCTACACCTTC; CDR3: CASSRRDFYGYTF
D: -; size: -; J: TRBJ1-1; V: TRBV5-6; DNA: TGTGCTACGGAGGCGAGACAAGGGGGGAACACTGAAGCTTTCTTT; CDR3: CATEARQGGNTEAFF
D: -; size: -; J: TRBJ2-1; V: TRBV5-1; DNA: TGCGCCAGCAGAACGGACAACTACAATGAGCAGTTCTTC; CDR3: CASRTDNYNEQFF
D: TRBD1; size: few; J: TRBJ1-5; V: TRBV2; DNA: TGTGCCAGCAGTGAAGTGGGACAGGTCAATCAGCCCCAGCATTTT; CDR3: CASSEVGQVNQPQHF
D: TRBD1; size: -; J: TRBJ2-7; V: TRBV28; DNA: TGTGCCAGCAGTTTAAACCCGGGACAGGGAGTGGAGCAGTACTTC; CDR3: CASSLNPGQGVEQYF
D: TRBD1; size: -; J: TRBJ2-7; V: TRBV5-1; DNA: TGCGCCAGCAGCCTACAGGGGGAATTCTACGAGCAGTACTTC; CDR3: CASSLQGEFYEQYF
D: -; size: -; J: TRBJ1-5; V: TRBV30; DNA: TGTGCCTGGAGTTCGGAGGGCAGTCAGCCCCAGCATTTT; CDR3: CAWSSEGSQPQHF
D: TRBD2; size: once; J: TRBJ2-2; V: TRBV29-1; DNA: TGCACCCATCCGGCGGGGGGCCCGAACACCGGGGAGCTGTTTTTT; CDR3: CTHPAGGPNTGELFF
D: -; size: -; J: TRBJ1-2; V: TRBV18; DNA: TGTGCCAGCTCATCCCAGACCCTAGGAGGCTACACCTTC; CDR3: CASSSQTLGGYTF
D: TRBD2; size: -; J: TRBJ2-3; V: TRBV5-4; DNA: TGTGCCAGCAGATGGGGACTAGCGGGGGCAGGAGATACGCAGTATTTT; CDR3: CASRWGLAGAGDTQYF
D: -; size: -; J: TRBJ2-5; V: TRBV19; DNA: TGTGCCAGCGGACAGCTCCAAGAGACCCAGTACTTC; CDR3: CASGQLQETQYF
D: TRBD2; size: -; J: TRBJ2-1; V: TRBV19; DNA: TGTGCCAGTAGTATCCCTGCGGGGGGGTACAATGAGCAGTTCTTC; CDR3: CASSIPAGGYNEQFF
D: -; size: -; J: TRBJ2-7; V: TRBV27; DNA: TGTGCCAGCAGTCGAGCCGGGACATCCTCCTACGAGCAGTACTTC; CDR3: CASSRAGTSSYEQYF
D: -; size: -; J: TRBJ1-1; V: TRBV6-5; DNA: TGTGCCAGCAGTACCACACCAGGGCCTAACACTGAAGCTTTCTTT; CDR3: CASSTTPGPNTEAFF
D: TRBD1; size: -; J: TRBJ2-3; V: TRBV29-1; DNA: TGCAGCGTCTCAGGGGGCGCAACGTCCAGCACAGATACGCAGTATTTT; CDR3: CSVSGGATSSTDTQYF
D: -; size: -; J: TRBJ2-7; V: TRBV7-9; DNA: TGTGCCAGCAGCCCCAGACAGAGTATCTACGAGCAGTACTTC; CDR3: CASSPRQSIYEQYF
D: -; size: -; J: TRBJ1-2; V: TRBV19; DNA: TGTGCCAGTAGTATTGGGCCCATCTATGGCTACACCTTC; CDR3: CASSIGPIYGYTF
D: TRBD2; size: -; J: TRBJ2-5; V: TRBV3-1/TRBV3-2; DNA: TGTGCCAGCAGCCAAGACAGTGGGCTAGCGGTTCGTGGGGGGGCCCAGTACTTC; CDR3: CASSQDSGLAVRGGAQYF
D: TRBD1; size: -; J: TRBJ2-1; V: TRBV6-2/TRBV6-3; DNA: TGTGCCAGCAGTTCCCCGGGACAGGGTTTTAATGAGCAGTTCTTC; CDR3: CASSSPGQGFNEQFF
D: TRBD1; size: -; J: TRBJ2-6; V: TRBV19; DNA: TGTGCCAGTAGTGTGAGACAGGGGACTGGGGCCAACGTCCTGACTTTC; CDR3: CASSVRQGTGANVLTF